What follows describes a single TCR beta chain. Its target is not known. The sample comes from a study of shared clonotypes between healthy human individuals. Study-level findings and limits: The sole specimen, blood, was sampled, and tissue repertoires likely differ. Generally, naive subsets (rather than memory subsets) showed larger estimated richness.

CD45RO negativity and positive selection for CCR7 defined naive CD8 cells, a population that excluded terminally differentiated effector memory CD45RA+ cells. Every contributor of samples was a Caucasian grown-up residing in Nashville, Tennessee. Profiled with immunoSEQ multiplex PCR; TCRdb holds only in-frame clones, not every one. The data hold some 2.1 million clones, with about 95% observed a single time. Germline CDR1 reads MDHEN; CDR2 reads SYDVKM. V was trimmed by 3 bases and J by 4 bases, leaving 16 bases between them. The CDR3 consists of 16 residues. Material: naive CD8+ T cells sorted from blood. The clonotype originates from a young man in good health. The chain joins TRBV28 to TRBJ1-5; D is uncertain. CDR3 region: CASSLGFPVANQPQHF. The CDR3 coding sequence is TGTGCCAGCAGTTTGGGGTTCCCTGTAGCTAATCAGCCCCAGCATTTT. The full variable domain, with the rest looked up from reference TRBV28 and TRBJ1-5, is DVKVTQSSRYLVKRTGEKVFLECVQDMDHENMFWYRQDPGLGLRLIYFSYDVKMKEKGDIPEGYSVSREKKERFSLILESASTNQTSMYLCASSLGFPVANQPQHFGDGTRLSIL.